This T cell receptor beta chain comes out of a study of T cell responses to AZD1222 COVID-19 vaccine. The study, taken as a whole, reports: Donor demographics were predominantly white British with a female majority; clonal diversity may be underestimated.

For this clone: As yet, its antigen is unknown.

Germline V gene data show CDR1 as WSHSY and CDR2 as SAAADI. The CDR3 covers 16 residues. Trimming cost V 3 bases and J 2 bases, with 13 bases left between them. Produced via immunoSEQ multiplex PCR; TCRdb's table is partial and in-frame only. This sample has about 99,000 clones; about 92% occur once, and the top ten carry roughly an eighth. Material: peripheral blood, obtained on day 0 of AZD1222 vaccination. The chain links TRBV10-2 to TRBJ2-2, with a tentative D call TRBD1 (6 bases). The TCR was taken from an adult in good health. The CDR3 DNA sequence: TGCGCCAGCAGTGATCCGGCAGGGGCTAACACCGGGGAGCTGTTTTTT. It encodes CASSDPAGANTGELFF.